This is a list of T cell receptor beta chains from one sample in a study of T-cell reconstitution after alpha-beta-depleted transplantation in children. Each CDR3 protein gets one entry after TCRdb re-called the PCR reads with MiXCR. The sample yields roughly 190,000 distinct CDR3 sequences, more than 14% seen once. Source: PBMCs from the stem cell graft donor, taken from the stem cell graft. All receptors come from a human donor who donated a stem cell graft to a child with acute lymphoblastic leukemia. Both conserved end residues are part of each CDR3. A D gene is named only where the DNA matches it firmly. Clone size is given for some rows only: seen once, a few or many times, or a class if the clone is expanded.

d_call: TRBD1
v_call: TRBV25-1
clone_size: many
j_call: TRBJ2-7
cdr3_aa: CASSVAGTGMQYEQYF
cdr3_nt: TGTGCCAGCAGTGTTGCCGGGACAGGGATGCAGTACGAGCAGTACTTC

d_call: -
v_call: TRBV5-4
clone_size: -
j_call: TRBJ1-1
cdr3_aa: CASSLRNGNTEAFF
cdr3_nt: TGTGCCAGCAGCTTGCGTAACGGAAACACTGAAGCTTTCTTT

d_call: -
v_call: TRBV28
clone_size: few
j_call: TRBJ2-1
cdr3_aa: CASSLSDSYNEQFF
cdr3_nt: TGTGCCAGCAGTTTATCGGACTCTTACAATGAGCAGTTCTTC

d_call: -
v_call: TRBV15
clone_size: many
j_call: TRBJ2-6
cdr3_aa: CATTPDRLSGANVLTF
cdr3_nt: TGTGCCACCACACCGGACAGACTCTCTGGGGCCAACGTCCTGACTTTC

d_call: -
v_call: TRBV25-1
clone_size: -
j_call: TRBJ2-1
cdr3_aa: CASSEGGGTFDNEQFF
cdr3_nt: TGTGCCAGCAGTGAAGGTGGCGGAACCTTTGACAATGAGCAGTTCTTC

d_call: -
v_call: TRBV5-1
clone_size: -
j_call: TRBJ2-2
cdr3_aa: CASSLTPGEKLFF
cdr3_nt: TGCGCCAGCAGCTTGACGCCGGGCGAGAAGCTGTTTTTT

d_call: TRBD2
v_call: TRBV28
clone_size: many
j_call: TRBJ2-1
cdr3_aa: CASSLAGDNNEQFF
cdr3_nt: TGTGCCAGTTCACTAGCGGGAGATAACAATGAGCAGTTCTTC

d_call: -
v_call: TRBV11-3
clone_size: many
j_call: TRBJ2-3
cdr3_aa: CASSLRDGYTDTQYF
cdr3_nt: TGTGCCAGCAGCCTCCGGGACGGGTACACAGATACGCAGTATTTT

d_call: -
v_call: TRBV20-1
clone_size: few
j_call: TRBJ1-5
cdr3_aa: CSAPSPGPNQPQHF
cdr3_nt: TGCAGTGCCCCATCTCCGGGACCTAATCAGCCCCAGCATTTT

d_call: TRBD2
v_call: TRBV7-8
clone_size: many
j_call: TRBJ2-3
cdr3_aa: CASSSKPGLADTDTQYF
cdr3_nt: TGTGCCAGCAGCTCAAAACCGGGACTAGCGGACACAGATACGCAGTATTTT

d_call: -
v_call: TRBV5-5
clone_size: many
j_call: TRBJ1-6
cdr3_aa: CASSLVGGRSPLHF
cdr3_nt: TGTGCCAGCAGCTTGGTGGGGGGTAGGTCACCCCTCCACTTT

d_call: -
v_call: TRBV12-3/TRBV12-4
clone_size: many
j_call: TRBJ2-1
cdr3_aa: CASSTSMGIYNEQFF
cdr3_nt: TGTGCCAGCAGTACCTCCATGGGGATCTACAATGAGCAGTTCTTC

d_call: TRBD1
v_call: TRBV11-2
clone_size: -
j_call: TRBJ2-3
cdr3_aa: CASSLSGQRRLSSTDTQYF
cdr3_nt: TGTGCCAGCAGCCTTTCGGGACAGAGGAGACTCTCTAGCACAGATACGCAGTATTTT

d_call: TRBD2
v_call: TRBV25-1
clone_size: many
j_call: TRBJ2-3
cdr3_aa: CASSELAGFTDTQYF
cdr3_nt: TGTGCCAGCAGTGAGCTAGCGGGATTCACAGATACGCAGTATTTT

d_call: TRBD1
v_call: TRBV12-3/TRBV12-4
clone_size: many
j_call: TRBJ2-7
cdr3_aa: CASSLYLGTGIRGQYF
cdr3_nt: TGTGCCAGCAGTTTATACTTGGGGACAGGGATAAGGGGGCAGTACTTC

d_call: -
v_call: TRBV7-2
clone_size: many
j_call: TRBJ2-5
cdr3_aa: CASSLVRVQETQYF
cdr3_nt: TGTGCCAGCAGCTTAGTCCGGGTCCAAGAGACCCAGTACTTC

d_call: -
v_call: TRBV12-3/TRBV12-4
clone_size: many
j_call: TRBJ1-1
cdr3_aa: CASRAWAVEAFF
cdr3_nt: TGTGCCAGCAGAGCCTGGGCTGTTGAAGCTTTCTTT

d_call: -
v_call: TRBV7-2
clone_size: few
j_call: TRBJ2-2
cdr3_aa: CASSSMRGLSTGELFF
cdr3_nt: TGTGCCAGCAGTTCGATGAGGGGGTTGAGCACCGGGGAGCTGTTTTTT

d_call: -
v_call: TRBV11-1
clone_size: -
j_call: TRBJ2-1
cdr3_aa: CASRWAEYNEQFF
cdr3_nt: TGTGCCAGCAGATGGGCGGAGTACAATGAGCAGTTCTTC

d_call: -
v_call: TRBV3-1
clone_size: -
j_call: TRBJ2-7
cdr3_aa: CASSQDRFSYEQYF
cdr3_nt: TGTGCCAGCAGCCAAGACAGATTCTCCTACGAGCAGTACTTC

d_call: -
v_call: TRBV21-1
clone_size: many
j_call: TRBJ1-5
cdr3_aa: CARTRDSNQPQHF
cdr3_nt: TGTGCCAGAACCAGGGATAGCAATCAGCCCCAGCATTTT

d_call: -
v_call: TRBV29-1
clone_size: many
j_call: TRBJ2-7
cdr3_aa: CSATGGRNEQYF
cdr3_nt: TGCAGCGCGACGGGGGGCAGGAACGAGCAGTACTTC

d_call: TRBD1
v_call: TRBV5-6
clone_size: few
j_call: TRBJ1-6
cdr3_aa: CASSRRRQGSSPLHF
cdr3_nt: TGTGCCAGCAGCCGTCGAAGACAGGGTAGTTCACCCCTCCACTTT

d_call: -
v_call: TRBV12-3/TRBV12-4
clone_size: many
j_call: TRBJ2-1
cdr3_aa: CASRLTRGYNEQFF
cdr3_nt: TGTGCCAGCAGGTTGACTAGAGGCTACAATGAGCAGTTCTTC

d_call: -
v_call: TRBV5-1
clone_size: many
j_call: TRBJ1-2
cdr3_aa: CASSLSGVNGYTF
cdr3_nt: TGCGCCAGCAGCTTGTCGGGGGTAAACGGCTACACCTTC

d_call: -
v_call: TRBV19
clone_size: -
j_call: TRBJ2-1
cdr3_aa: CASSPLPRDSQFF
cdr3_nt: TGTGCCAGTAGTCCCTTACCCCGGGACTCACAGTTCTTC

d_call: -
v_call: TRBV7-9
clone_size: many
j_call: TRBJ1-6
cdr3_aa: CASSLAGPSPLHF
cdr3_nt: TGTGCCAGCAGCTTAGCGGGCCCTTCACCCCTCCACTTT

d_call: -
v_call: TRBV5-1
clone_size: -
j_call: TRBJ2-1
cdr3_aa: CASSLRGTSRKTGNEQFF
cdr3_nt: TGCGCCAGCAGCTTGCGGGGAACCTCCCGCAAAACGGGAAATGAGCAGTTCTTC

d_call: -
v_call: TRBV5-1
clone_size: -
j_call: TRBJ1-1
cdr3_aa: CASSSGIGNEAFF
cdr3_nt: TGCGCCAGCAGCTCTGGAATAGGGAATGAAGCTTTCTTT

d_call: -
v_call: TRBV5-1
clone_size: many
j_call: TRBJ2-1
cdr3_aa: CASSLGGVYSYNEQFF
cdr3_nt: TGCGCCAGCAGCTTAGGTGGCGTCTACTCCTACAATGAGCAGTTCTTC

d_call: TRBD2
v_call: TRBV10-3
clone_size: many
j_call: TRBJ2-2
cdr3_aa: CAISDVREPTGELFF
cdr3_nt: TGTGCCATCAGTGATGTGCGGGAGCCTACCGGGGAGCTGTTTTTT

d_call: -
v_call: TRBV20-1
clone_size: many
j_call: TRBJ2-3
cdr3_aa: CSAGSSGSTDTQYF
cdr3_nt: TGCAGTGCCGGATCCAGCGGTAGCACAGATACGCAGTATTTT

d_call: TRBD1
v_call: TRBV7-9
clone_size: many
j_call: TRBJ2-7
cdr3_aa: CASSSTGSSYEQYF
cdr3_nt: TGTGCCAGCAGCTCGACAGGGTCCTCCTACGAGCAGTACTTC

d_call: TRBD1
v_call: TRBV11-2
clone_size: few
j_call: TRBJ2-7
cdr3_aa: CASSVGTGAGEQYF
cdr3_nt: TGTGCCAGCAGCGTCGGGACAGGGGCGGGCGAGCAGTACTTC

d_call: -
v_call: TRBV12-3/TRBV12-4
clone_size: many
j_call: TRBJ2-7
cdr3_aa: CASSSRDFSYEQYF
cdr3_nt: TGTGCCAGCAGTAGCCGGGACTTTTCCTACGAGCAGTACTTC

d_call: TRBD2
v_call: TRBV29-1
clone_size: once
j_call: TRBJ2-7
cdr3_aa: CSARLAGALGEQYF
cdr3_nt: TGCAGCGCCAGACTAGCGGGGGCCCTGGGGGAGCAGTACTTC

d_call: -
v_call: TRBV7-5
clone_size: many
j_call: TRBJ2-7
cdr3_aa: CISVSEARTSVAYEQYF
cdr3_nt: -

d_call: -
v_call: TRBV11-2
clone_size: few
j_call: TRBJ1-2
cdr3_aa: CASSFTGRKNNYGYTF
cdr3_nt: TGTGCCAGCAGCTTTACTGGACGGAAGAACAACTATGGCTACACCTTC

d_call: -
v_call: TRBV29-1
clone_size: many
j_call: TRBJ2-2
cdr3_aa: CSVLGTGELFF
cdr3_nt: TGCAGCGTTTTAGGGACCGGGGAGCTGTTTTTT

d_call: -
v_call: TRBV9
clone_size: many
j_call: TRBJ2-2
cdr3_aa: CASTLSWGIGELFF
cdr3_nt: TGTGCCAGCACCTTGTCTTGGGGAATCGGGGAGCTGTTTTTT

d_call: -
v_call: TRBV11-2
clone_size: few
j_call: TRBJ2-7
cdr3_aa: CASSSSRWGSYEQYF
cdr3_nt: TGTGCCAGCAGCTCATCAAGATGGGGTTCCTACGAGCAGTACTTC

d_call: TRBD2
v_call: TRBV4-1
clone_size: many
j_call: TRBJ2-2
cdr3_aa: CATQAGANTGELFF
cdr3_nt: TGCGCCACTCAAGCGGGAGCGAACACCGGGGAGCTGTTTTTT